The 27 T cell receptor beta chains listed next were all sequenced from one sample in a study of PD-L1 blockade in urothelial cancer. Sequencing was performed with immunoSEQ multiplex PCR; in TCRdb, only in-frame clones are kept and a portion is missing. The profile shows 100,000 or so clones, about 85% of them singletons. Sequencing used PBMCs, obtained around atezolizumab (anti-PD-L1) treatment. The source of these receptors is a man between 50 and 59 years old with urothelial cancer.

A few counts support this clone. This rearrangement joins TRBV7-9 to TRBJ1-1; weak D call: TRBD1 (6 bases). Trimming left V 5 bases short and J 4 bases short, with 17 bases between. This CDR3 is built from 15 residues. CDR1 and CDR2 (germline): SEHNR, FQNEAQ (reference sequence). CDR3 sequence: CASSRGGGGGTEAFF. The CDR3, as DNA: TGTGCCAGCAGCCGCGGGGGGGGCGGCGGCACTGAAGCTTTCTTT.

The rearrangement joins TRBV7-2 to TRBJ1-1, with a weak D call TRBD1 (6 bases). The V end lost 2 bases, the J end lost 1 base, and 11 bases lay between the germline ends. This CDR3 has 15 residues. CDR1 is SGHTA and CDR2 is FQGNSA in the germline V gene. This CDR3 is CASSLFGQSNTEAFF. Here the CDR3 DNA reads TGTGCCAGCAGCTTATTCGGACAGTCGAACACTGAAGCTTTCTTT.

This clone occurred once. V and J are TRBV5-1 and TRBJ2-1; TRBD2 matches 11 bases. Germline CDR1 and CDR2: SGHRS and YFSETQ. Germline trimming cut 1 base from V and 8 bases from J; bases unmatched to any gene: 5. The CDR3 contains 15 residues. This chain's CDR3 is CASSLRLAGGYEQFF. CDR3 DNA: TGCGCCAGCAGCTTGCGTCTAGCGGGAGGATATGAGCAGTTCTTC.

This chain links TRBV7-2 with TRBJ2-3; the match to TRBD2 covers 8 bases. The J segment lost 5 bases and the V segment lost 4 bases, leaving 5 bases of the junction unmatched. The germline CDR1 and CDR2 sequences are SGHTA and FQGNSA. The CDR3 loop spans 14 amino acids. CDR3 coding DNA: TGTGCCAGCAGCTCGGGACTAGAAGGAGATACGCAGTATTTT. Encoded protein: CASSSGLEGDTQYF.

The chain joins TRBV5-1 to TRBJ2-7; D call uncertain. V was pared by 2 bases and J by 0 bases, with 9 bases between. The germline gives CDR1 SGHRS, CDR2 YFSETQ. The CDR3 sequence is 14 residues long. CDR3 loop: CASSFSDSSYEQYF. CDR3 DNA: TGCGCCAGCAGCTTCAGCGATAGCTCCTACGAGCAGTACTTC.

The genes are TRBV19 and TRBJ2-3; a weak D match, TRBD2 (6 bases). The ends were cut back, 8 bases at V and 4 bases at J, with 7 bases in the middle. This CDR3 has 11 amino acids. In germline, CDR1 is LNHDA, CDR2 SQIVND (reference sequence). CDR3 amino acids: CASAGPDTQYF. The CDR3 bases are TGTGCCAGTGCGGGGCCAGATACGCAGTATTTT. Filled out from reference TRBV19 and TRBJ2-3, the complete variable domain reads DGGITQSPKYLFRKEGQNVTLSCEQNLNHDAMYWYRQDPGQGLRLIYYSQIVNDFQKGDIAEGYSVSREKKESFPLTVTSAQKNPTAFYLCASAGPDTQYFGPGTRLTVL.

The rearrangement joins TRBV5-1 to TRBJ1-5; D is unresolved. V was trimmed by 0 bases and J by 1 base, leaving 5 bases between them. Germline CDR1 SGHRS, CDR2 YFSETQ. There are 14 residues in the CDR3. The CDR3 spells CASSLGQSNQPQHF. CDR3 DNA sequence: TGCGCCAGCAGCTTGGGGCAGAGCAATCAGCCCCAGCATTTT.

There are a few counts of this clone. The chain links TRBV29-1 to TRBJ1-1; TRBD1 might be the D (5 bases). This CDR3 is 12 amino acids long. CDR1 is SQVTM, CDR2 ANQGSEA, per germline. With 6 bases removed from V and 3 bases from J, the gap between germline ends came to 11 bases. This CDR3 is CSVLREDTEAFF. CDR3 coding DNA: TGCAGCGTCCTCAGGGAGGACACTGAAGCTTTCTTT.

The chain has TRBV10-1 and TRBJ2-5; perhaps TRBD1 as D (6 bases). The germline CDR1 and CDR2 sequences are WNHNN and SYGVQD (reference sequence). There are 13 residues in the CDR3. V was shortened by 10 bases and J by 7 bases, with 19 bases between the two germline ends. CDR3 coding DNA: TGCGCCACCTCCCGAGACCGAGGGGGGACCCAGTACTTC. Translated, it gives CATSRDRGGTQYF.

In its sample, this clone was seen a few times. The chain recombines TRBV19 with TRBJ2-7; 7 nucleotides match TRBD1. The CDR3 has 16 residues. Per the germline V gene, CDR1 is LNHDA and CDR2 is SQIVND (reference sequence). Unmatched junction bases numbered 8, after V lost 1 base and J lost 2 bases. The CDR3 DNA sequence: TGTGCCAGTAGTATAGGAGCCGGGACAGTACCCTACGAGCAGTACTTC. It translates to CASSIGAGTVPYEQYF.

The chain is built from TRBV5-4 and TRBJ2-1, with TRBD1 matching 7 bases. J lost 5 bases, V lost 1 base, and 6 bases had no gene match. Germline V gives CDR1 SGHNT, CDR2 YYREEE (reference sequence). CDR3 size: 15 residues. CDR3 DNA: TGTGCCAGCAGCTTGAGGGGGCTGGTGGACAATGAGCAGTTCTTC. Its protein product is CASSLRGLVDNEQFF.

V and J are TRBV19 and TRBJ2-3; 9 nucleotides align to TRBD2. From germline, CDR1 is LNHDA and CDR2 SQIVND (reference sequence). The CDR3 is made up of 16 amino acids. After removal of 5 bases from V and 1 base from J, the junction contained 7 bases not matched to a gene. The CDR3 DNA is TGTGCCAGTAGTGGCGGGAGGGCCTGGCGCACAGATACGCAGTATTTT. Protein: CASSGGRAWRTDTQYF.

The J gene is TRBJ2-1, the V gene TRBV7-2; 7 positions agree with TRBD2. Germline trimming cut 7 bases from V and 8 bases from J; bases unmatched to any gene: 11. CDR3 size: 14 residues. Germline values: CDR1 SGHTA, CDR2 FQGNSA. The chain's CDR3 is CASTLSPTSDEQFF. The CDR3 DNA reads TGTGCCAGCACCCTCAGTCCCACTAGCGATGAGCAGTTCTTC.

The V call is TRBV6-6, the J call TRBJ2-1, with TRBD1 matching over 8 bases. With V trimmed by 4 bases and J by 0 bases, 2 bases remained unmatched. This CDR3 is 15 amino acids long. Germline V gene data show CDR1 as MNHNY and CDR2 as SVGAGI (reference sequence). The CDR3 nucleotides are TGTGCCAGCAGTTGGGACAGGAGCTCCTACAATGAGCAGTTCTTC. This encodes CASSWDRSSYNEQFF.

The chain recombines TRBV14 with TRBJ2-7, with D maybe TRBD1 (5 bases). The germline CDR1 and CDR2 sequences are SGHDN and FVKESK. The ends were cut back, 4 bases at V and 6 bases at J, with 16 bases in the middle. This CDR3 region has 14 residues. This CDR3 is CASSLTRVLGEQYF. The CDR3, as DNA: TGTGCCAGCAGCCTAACCAGGGTTCTTGGCGAGCAGTACTTC.

This clone showed up just a few times. The DNA of the CDR3 is TGTGCCTGGAGTGGGGGCCTCTGGACAGGTCTGGAGCAGTACTTC. It encodes CAWSGGLWTGLEQYF. This chain joins TRBV30 and TRBJ2-7; 7 bases align to TRBD1. This CDR3 contains 15 residues. V lost 1 base to trimming and J lost 7 bases; unmatched junction nucleotides: 13. Germline V gives CDR1 GTSNPN, CDR2 SVGIG (reference sequence).

On this clone: Mismatch with germline at one junction end may stem from a read error. This chain's CDR3 is CASGLSGNTEAFF. DNA for the CDR3: TGTGCCAGCGGCTTGTCGGGGAACACTGAAGCTTTCTTT. The V call is TRBV13, the J call TRBJ1-1; D gene ambiguous. The CDR3 length is 13 residues. CDR1 and CDR2 from the germline V gene are PRHDT and FYEKMQ (reference sequence). Full variable domain (remainder filled in from reference TRBV13 and TRBJ1-1): AAGVIQSPRHLIKEKRETATLKCYPIPRHDTVYWYQQGPGQDPQFLISFYEKMQSDKGSIPDRFSAQQFSDYHSELNMSSLELGDSALYFCASGLSGNTEAFFGQGTRLTVV.

The chain is built from TRBV5-1 and TRBJ2-5; 7 positions agree with TRBD2. The germline V gene has CDR1 SGHRS and CDR2 YFSETQ. CDR3 length: 15 amino acids. V was pared by 5 bases and J by 4 bases, with 11 bases of the junction left unmatched. The CDR3 spells CASRAGTIVPETQYF. The DNA for the CDR3 is TGCGCCAGCAGAGCCGGGACTATCGTCCCAGAGACCCAGTACTTC. The full variable domain, in which reference TRBV5-1 and TRBJ2-5 provide the parts outside the CDR3, is KAGVTQTPRYLIKTRGQQVTLSCSPISGHRSVSWYQQTPGQGLQFLFEYFSETQRNKGNFPGRFSGRQFSNSRSEMNVSTLELGDSALYLCASRAGTIVPETQYFGPGTRLLVL.

This chain uses TRBV29-1 with TRBJ2-1; D not certain. The ends were cut back, 6 bases at V and 0 bases at J, with 3 bases in the middle. CDR1 is SQVTM, CDR2 ANQGSEA, per germline. CDR3 length: 11 amino acids. For the CDR3, the DNA is TGCAGCGTCATCTCCTACAATGAGCAGTTCTTC. Translating it yields CSVISYNEQFF.

The chain has TRBV11-2 and TRBJ2-2; D is perhaps TRBD1 (5 bases). The CDR3 extends over 16 amino acids. In germline, CDR1 is SGHAT, CDR2 FQNNGV. Trimming removed 1 base at V and 2 bases at J, with 11 bases between. DNA for the CDR3: TGTGCCAGCAGCTTAGGTCTAACAGGCAACACCGGGGAGCTGTTTTTT. Residues: CASSLGLTGNTGELFF.

V and J are TRBV5-1 and TRBJ2-5; TRBD2 agrees at 7 bases. The CDR3 is 14 residues long. Germline CDR1 SGHRS, CDR2 YFSETQ. Losses at the gene ends were 2 bases for V and 0 bases for J; bases not matched to a gene: 1. CDR3 residues: CASSLSGNQETQYF. The CDR3 DNA is TGCGCCAGCAGCTTAAGCGGGAACCAAGAGACCCAGTACTTC.

The chain carries TRBV7-9 and TRBJ2-6; 13 bases fit TRBD2. The V segment lost 5 bases and the J segment 3 bases; nucleotides outside the gene matches: 7. Germline loops: CDR1 SEHNR, CDR2 FQNEAQ (reference sequence). CDR3 length: 18 residues. CDR3 region: CASSERLAGGFGANVLTF. The DNA for the CDR3 is TGTGCCAGCAGCGAACGACTAGCGGGAGGTTTTGGGGCCAACGTCCTGACTTTC. The full variable domain, rest sourced from reference TRBV7-9 and TRBJ2-6, is DTGVSQNPRHKITKRGQNVTFRCDPISEHNRLYWYRQTLGQGPEFLTYFQNEAQLEKSRLLSDRFSAERPKGSFSTLEIQRTEQGDSAMYLCASSERLAGGFGANVLTFGAGSRLTVL.

The rearrangement links TRBV2 to TRBJ2-3; D may be TRBD1 (6 bases). The CDR3 is 14 amino acids. Germline loops: CDR1 SNHLY, CDR2 FYNNEI. V gave up 8 bases and J gave up 5 bases, with 17 bases separating them. The CDR3 nucleotides are TGTGCCAGCCGAGCACAGGGTAAGGGAGATACGCAGTATTTT. Amino acids: CASRAQGKGDTQYF.

The chain is built from TRBV2 and TRBJ2-4; tentatively, D is TRBD2 (9 bases). The V end was cut by 6 bases, the J end by 7 bases, with 19 bases between. The CDR3 spans 15 residues. Germline V gene lookup returns CDR1 SNHLY and CDR2 FYNNEI. The DNA for the CDR3 is TGTGCCAGCAGATACCAGGGGGCGGGAGGGAACATTCAGTACTTC. The encoded protein is CASRYQGAGGNIQYF.

This clone was found a few times. The V and J genes are TRBV30 and TRBJ1-6; 7 bases are a match to TRBD1. CDR3 size: 14 residues. V lost 0 bases, J lost 10 bases, and 6 bases stayed unmatched. Germline V CDR1 and CDR2: GTSNPN, SVGIG (reference sequence). The CDR3 here is CAWSVIQGGSPLHF. For the CDR3, the DNA is TGTGCCTGGAGTGTAATCCAGGGGGGATCACCCCTCCACTTT.

The rearrangement joins TRBV5-1 to TRBJ1-1, with TRBD1 identical over 7 bases. This CDR3 comprises 17 residues. Germline V lookup: CDR1 SGHRS, CDR2 YFSETQ. V was pared by 0 bases and J by 8 bases, with 16 bases of the junction left unmatched. The CDR3 spells CASSLARDSQGNPEAFF. CDR3 sequence (DNA): TGCGCCAGCAGCTTGGCCAGAGACTCACAGGGGAATCCAGAAGCTTTCTTT.

V and J are TRBV5-4 and TRBJ2-1; TRBD1 agrees at 9 bases. The CDR3 contains 15 residues. Germline-derived CDR1 and CDR2 are SGHNT and YYREEE (reference sequence). With 4 bases clipped from V and 3 bases from J, the junction kept 5 bases outside the gene matches. The CDR3 here is CASSTRQGVYNEQFF. The CDR3 DNA reads TGTGCCAGCAGCACGAGACAGGGGGTCTACAATGAGCAGTTCTTC.